The entry below describes one T cell receptor beta chain. Its antigen is currently not known. Within one base of it there is no much larger clone, and no base qualities were kept. Peripheral blood CD8+ and CD4+ T cells from healthy donors, Susac syndrome patients and multiple sclerosis patients were profiled by high-throughput TCR beta sequencing. The multiple sclerosis controls were treatment-naive patients whose relapsing-remitting disease, either stable or active, fulfilled the revised McDonald criteria. Bulk CD8+ and CD4+ T cells were purified by magnetic negative isolation, while CD8+ TEMRA cells were enriched using FACS. Blood was drawn into EDTA tubes, processed within 24 hours, and PBMCs were isolated by density gradient centrifugation. PBMCs intended for TCR sequencing were frozen in liquid nitrogen and were later thawed in a 37 degrees C water bath. A purity of at least 90% was achieved for sorted or isolated CD4+, CD8+ and CD8+ TEMRA cells.

CDR1 and CDR2 (MGHDK, SYGVNS) derive from the germline V gene. Taken from cysteine to phenylalanine, the CDR3 has 17 residues. The only DNA kept is the CDR3, 51 bases in frame from the first base. From V the trimming removes 2 bases and from J it removes 3 bases, while the gene matches leave 9 bases of the junction unaccounted for. This entry belongs to a study of CD8 T cells in Susac syndrome (dated by TCRdb to 2018 to 2020). Study-wide context: Whether CD8+ T cell activation and differentiation in Susac syndrome was antigen driven was tested using repertoire sequencing. Clonality of the CD8+ T cell repertoire was compared between eleven to twelve healthy donors, approximately 14 Susac syndrome patients and under 16 multiple sclerosis patients.

Paper-wide results and their limitations: The study acknowledged that relatively few individuals were included in the TCR sequencing and HLA analysis.

RNA was extracted using the RNeasy kit, and about 0.45 to 1 microgram was reverse transcribed with random hexamers. The immunoSEQ multiplex PCR assay, covering 54 Vbeta and 13 Jbeta segments, was used to amplify TCR beta CDR3 regions. To correct PCR amplification bias, a synthetic template baseline was used for both primer optimization and computational correction. The original pipeline was this. Reads were annotated to V, D and J genes according to IMGT and were analyzed with immunoSEQ Analyzer, with only productive sequences retained. To calculate clonality, Shannon entropy was normalized by log2 of the number of productive unique sequences and then subtracted from one. Public and private clones were assessed among the 100 most prevalent clones of each patient and control. Susac-specific clones were defined as absent from healthy and MS cohorts, 1052 published viral clones and other ImmuneACCESS disease sequences. TCRdb ran its own pipeline on the public reads, namely fastp trimming at Q25 and MiXCR clone calling, and kept in-frame beta chains. Here each entry gathers all rows of one CDR3 protein and keeps the most common genes and DNA. TCRdb's processing, not the authors', yielded these V and J calls. A total of about 66,000 distinct CDR3 sequences appear in this sample, roughly 94% of them only once. The ten largest clones represent 0.56% of the sample.

The sequence derives from a human donor with multiple sclerosis. This chain joins TRBV25-1 to TRBJ2-3; TRBD1 matches 9 bases in the middle. The sample comprised CD8+ T cells from PBMCs. The DNA is TGTGCCAGCAGTGAAACGGTAGGGACAGGGATAACAGATACGCAGTATTTT. Translated, it gives CASSETVGTGITDTQYF.